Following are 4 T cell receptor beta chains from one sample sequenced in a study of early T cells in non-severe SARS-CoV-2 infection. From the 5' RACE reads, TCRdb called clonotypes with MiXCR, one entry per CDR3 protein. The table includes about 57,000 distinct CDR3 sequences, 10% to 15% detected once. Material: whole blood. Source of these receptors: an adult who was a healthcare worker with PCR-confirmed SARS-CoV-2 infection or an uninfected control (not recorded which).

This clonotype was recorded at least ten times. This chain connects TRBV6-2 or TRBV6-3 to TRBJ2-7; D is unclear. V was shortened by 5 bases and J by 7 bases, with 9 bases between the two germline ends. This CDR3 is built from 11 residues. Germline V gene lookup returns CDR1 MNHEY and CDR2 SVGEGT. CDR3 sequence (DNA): TGTGCCAGCAGTGACGGTCGGGAGCAGTACTTC. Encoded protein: CASSDGREQYF.

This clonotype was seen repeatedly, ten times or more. The CDR3 sequence: CSVEYPNQETQYF. CDR3 nucleotides: TGCAGCGTTGAATATCCAAATCAAGAGACCCAGTACTTC. The chain uses TRBV29-1 and TRBJ2-5; D uncertain. V was trimmed by 2 bases and J by 2 bases, leaving 9 bases between them. CDR1 is SQVTM, CDR2 ANQGSEA, per germline. CDR3 length: 13 amino acids.

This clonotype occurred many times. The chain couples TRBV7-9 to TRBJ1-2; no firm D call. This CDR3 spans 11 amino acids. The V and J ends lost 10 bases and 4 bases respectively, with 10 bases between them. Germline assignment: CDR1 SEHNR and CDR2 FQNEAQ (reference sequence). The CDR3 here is CATGGIYGYTF. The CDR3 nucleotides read TGTGCCACCGGAGGTATCTATGGCTACACCTTC. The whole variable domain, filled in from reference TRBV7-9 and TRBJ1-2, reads DTGVSQNPRHKITKRGQNVTFRCDPISEHNRLYWYRQTLGQGPEFLTYFQNEAQLEKSRLLSDRFSAERPKGSFSTLEIQRTEQGDSAMYLCATGGIYGYTFGSGTRLTVV.

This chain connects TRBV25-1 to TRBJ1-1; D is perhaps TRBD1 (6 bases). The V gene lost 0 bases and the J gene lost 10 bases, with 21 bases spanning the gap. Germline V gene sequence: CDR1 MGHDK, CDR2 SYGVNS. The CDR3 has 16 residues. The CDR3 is CASSEYRGGRTVLAFF. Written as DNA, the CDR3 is TGTGCCAGCAGTGAATATAGGGGGGGGCGGACGGTACTAGCTTTCTTT.